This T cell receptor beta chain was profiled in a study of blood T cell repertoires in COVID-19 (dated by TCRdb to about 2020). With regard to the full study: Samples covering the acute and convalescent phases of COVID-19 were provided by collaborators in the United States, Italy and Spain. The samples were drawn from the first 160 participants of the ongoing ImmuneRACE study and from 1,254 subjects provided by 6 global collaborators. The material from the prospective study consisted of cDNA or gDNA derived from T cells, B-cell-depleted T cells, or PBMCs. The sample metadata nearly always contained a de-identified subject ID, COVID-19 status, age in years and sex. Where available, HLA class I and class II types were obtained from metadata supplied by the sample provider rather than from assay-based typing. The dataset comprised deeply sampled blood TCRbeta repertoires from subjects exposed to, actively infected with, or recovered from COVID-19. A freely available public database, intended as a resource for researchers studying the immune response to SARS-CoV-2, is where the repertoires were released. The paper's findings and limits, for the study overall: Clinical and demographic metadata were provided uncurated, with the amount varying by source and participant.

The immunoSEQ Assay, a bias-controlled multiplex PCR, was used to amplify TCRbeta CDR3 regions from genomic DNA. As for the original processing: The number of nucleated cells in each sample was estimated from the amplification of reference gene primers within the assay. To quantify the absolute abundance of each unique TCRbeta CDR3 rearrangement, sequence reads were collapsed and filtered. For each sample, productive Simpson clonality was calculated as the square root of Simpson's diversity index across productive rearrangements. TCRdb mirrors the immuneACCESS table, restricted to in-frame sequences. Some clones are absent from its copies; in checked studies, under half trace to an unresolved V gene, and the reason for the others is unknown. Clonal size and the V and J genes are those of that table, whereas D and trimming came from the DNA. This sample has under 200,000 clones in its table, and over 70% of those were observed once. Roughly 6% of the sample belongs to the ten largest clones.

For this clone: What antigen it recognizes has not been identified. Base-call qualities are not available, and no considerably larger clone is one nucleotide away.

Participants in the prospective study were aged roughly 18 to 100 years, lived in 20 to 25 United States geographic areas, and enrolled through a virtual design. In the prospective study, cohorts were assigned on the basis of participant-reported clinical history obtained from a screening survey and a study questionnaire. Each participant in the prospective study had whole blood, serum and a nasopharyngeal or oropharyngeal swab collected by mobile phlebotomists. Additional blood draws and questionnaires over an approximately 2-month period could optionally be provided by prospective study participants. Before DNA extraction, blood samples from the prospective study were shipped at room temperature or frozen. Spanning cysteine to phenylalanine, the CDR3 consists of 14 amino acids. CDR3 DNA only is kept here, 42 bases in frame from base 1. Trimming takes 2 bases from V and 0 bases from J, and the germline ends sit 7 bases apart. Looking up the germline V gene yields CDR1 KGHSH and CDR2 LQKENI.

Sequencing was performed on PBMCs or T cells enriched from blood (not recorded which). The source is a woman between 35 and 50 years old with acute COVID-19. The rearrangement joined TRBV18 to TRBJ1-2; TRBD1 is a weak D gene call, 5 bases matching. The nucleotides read TGTGCCAGCTCACCAAGCAGGGCTAACTATGGCTACACCTTC. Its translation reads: CASSPSRANYGYTF.